This TCR beta chain stems from a study of blood T cell repertoires in COVID-19. As for the study in general: The United States, Italy and Spain provided the acute and convalescent COVID-19 samples. PBMCs, B-cell-depleted T cells, or T cells provided the cDNA or gDNA that made up the material.

In the source study's methods: Reference gene primer amplification in the assay estimated nucleated cell counts. Method: immunoSEQ multiplex PCR; TCRdb's copy keeps in-frame clones and lacks some. D and trimming were read from the DNA, whereas the V and J calls and clone size are those reported in that table. The sample lists around 100,000 clones, over 80% occurring once. Germline loops: CDR1 LNHDA, CDR2 SQIVND (reference sequence). V was clipped by 3 bases and J by 7 bases, with 16 bases between them. The CDR3 is 15 amino acids. The source is a woman aged 70-85 years with acute or convalescent COVID-19. The chain carries TRBV19 and TRBJ1-5; the D is unclear. Sequences were obtained from peripheral blood. CDR3 DNA sequence: TGTGCCAGTAGTATCGAGGGAGGAGGCGGGCAGCCCCAGCATTTT. This translates into CASSIEGGGGQPQHF.